Sequencing of this T cell receptor (beta chain) was carried out in a study of regulatory T cells in long-lasting Graves disease. Study details: Those Graves' patients who were newly diagnosed had been on antithyroid drugs under 3 months. Regarding the study as a whole: Comparison showed that persistent patients shared more public clonotypes (about 2,600) than new patients (approximately 870).

Building of the TCR beta libraries involved iRepertoire HTBI primers and Arm-PCR of CDR3 regions. One entry per CDR3 protein results from TCRdb running MiXCR on the multiplex PCR reads. The repertoire consists of 680,000 or so distinct CDR3 sequences, with about 16% occurring once and the leading ten covering under 20%. On this clonotype itself: Its target is unknown.

Time point described: newly diagnosed GD, antithyroid drugs for less than 3 months. The TCR library used RNA extracted from PBMCs. V dropped 5 bases and J dropped 8 bases, with 21 bases sitting between them. Germline V gene lookup returns CDR1 MNHEY and CDR2 SVGEGT. The CDR3 is 15 amino acids. Another study also made use of these data, one on T cells in Graves' hyperthyroidism and ophthalmopathy. From that report: Each diagnosis was grounded in clinical symptoms, serum thyroxine and TRAb, thyroid ultrasound, and orbital computed tomography. A set of HTBI primers served as the primers for a first-round RT-PCR of the TCR CDR3.

The V call is TRBV6-2 or TRBV6-3, the J call TRBJ1-2; a possible D gene is TRBD1 (6 bases). Sequenced here: peripheral blood mononuclear cells (PBMCs), sampled at new diagnosis, from a patient treated with antithyroid drugs. This clonotype was sampled from a woman younger than 45 with Graves disease. CDR3 amino acids: CASSEAYRTERGYTF. The DNA of the CDR3 is TGTGCCAGCAGTGAAGCCTACCGGACAGAGCGGGGCTACACCTTC.